A single sample gave rise to the 27 T cell receptor beta chains below, sequenced in a study of blood T cell repertoires in COVID-19. The assay was immunoSEQ multiplex PCR, and TCRdb's table has in-frame clones only and misses some. The sample records about 190,000 clones, roughly 88% being singletons. Source material: PBMCs or T cells enriched from blood (not recorded which). The receptors were sampled from a woman aged 25 to 45 who had recovered from COVID-19.

The V gene is TRBV4-1, the J gene TRBJ2-3; D not resolved. The germline V gene encodes CDR1 MGHRA and CDR2 YSYEKL. V was cut by 1 base and J by 10 bases, with 15 bases left in between. The CDR3 covers 14 residues. The CDR3 region is CASSQGPVGLAQYF. Here the CDR3 DNA reads TGCGCCAGCAGCCAAGGACCTGTGGGCTTGGCGCAGTATTTT.

The chain has TRBV11-1 and TRBJ1-1; 8 bases agree with TRBD1. Germline CDR1 SGHAT, CDR2 FQDESV (reference sequence). The ends lost 3 bases at V and 6 bases at J; junction bases unmatched: 0. This CDR3 region has 12 residues. This chain's CDR3 is CASSLDRAEAFF. CDR3 sequence (DNA): TGTGCCAGCAGCTTGGACAGGGCTGAAGCTTTCTTT.

The rearrangement uses TRBV27 and TRBJ1-5, with 8 bases identical to TRBD1. This CDR3 region has 13 residues. Germline CDR1 is MNHEY and CDR2 is SMNVEV (reference sequence). Trimming cost V 4 bases and J 6 bases; bases outside gene matches: 2. The CDR3 region has the DNA TGTGCCAGCAGTTCGGGGACAGGTCAGCCCCAGCATTTT. The encoded protein is CASSSGTGQPQHF.

V usage is TRBV29-1 and J usage is TRBJ1-1; 7 nucleotides align to TRBD1. The CDR3 totals 15 residues. After removal of 3 bases from V and 1 base from J, the junction contained 8 bases not matched to a gene. CDR1 is SQVTM, CDR2 ANQGSEA, per germline. Written as DNA, the CDR3 is TGCAGCGTTGAGTGGGTGGGACAGAAGAACACTGAAGCTTTCTTT. Protein: CSVEWVGQKNTEAFF.

The chain carries TRBV9 and TRBJ2-1; D unresolved. This CDR3 is built from 15 residues. The V end was cut by 0 bases, the J end by 3 bases, with 10 bases between. The germline V gene encodes CDR1 SGDLS and CDR2 YYNGEE. Here the CDR3 DNA reads TGTGCCAGCAGCGTAGCCGGGTCGGGCTACAATGAGCAGTTCTTC. Its protein is CASSVAGSGYNEQFF.

The CDR3 loop reads CARTRICSGANVLTF. CDR3 DNA: TGTGCCAGAACTAGAATCTGCTCTGGGGCCAACGTCCTGACTTTC. The V call is TRBV5-3, the J call TRBJ2-6; D is uncertain. TRBV5-3 is flagged as an ORF with uncertain function. V was clipped by 6 bases and J by 0 bases, with 10 bases between them. The CDR3 covers 15 residues.

The rearrangement uses TRBV9 and TRBJ2-1, with 7 bases identical to TRBD2. From germline, CDR1 is SGDLS and CDR2 YYNGEE. The CDR3 contains 15 residues. V shed 0 bases, J shed 3 bases, and the junction held 3 bases outside the gene matches. In DNA, the CDR3 is TGTGCCAGCAGCGTAGAGGCGGGAGACTACAATGAGCAGTTCTTC. Translation: CASSVEAGDYNEQFF.

DNA for the CDR3: TGTGCCACGACGCCGGGGGAGCATCCACCTTACGAGCAGTACTTC. This gives the protein CATTPGEHPPYEQYF. The rearrangement uses TRBV11-3 and TRBJ2-7; possible D gene TRBD2, 6 bases. Looked up from germline, CDR1 is SGHNT and CDR2 is YENEEA. Deletions cut 10 bases from V and 4 bases from J, with 23 bases between. The length of the CDR3 is 15 residues.

V and J are TRBV28 and TRBJ1-3; D unresolved. Germline V gives CDR1 MDHEN, CDR2 SYDVKM. CDR3 length: 12 residues. Deletions cut 6 bases from V and 0 bases from J, with 3 bases between. The CDR3 DNA sequence: TGTGCCAGCAGGAGCTCTGGAAACACCATATATTTT. Translated: CASRSSGNTIYF. The entire variable domain, with the rest obtained from reference TRBV28 and TRBJ1-3, is as follows: DVKVTQSSRYLVKRTGEKVFLECVQDMDHENMFWYRQDPGLGLRLIYFSYDVKMKEKGDIPEGYSVSREKKERFSLILESASTNQTSMYLCASRSSGNTIYFGEGSWLTVV.

The V gene is TRBV7-9, the J gene TRBJ2-2; no definite D call. The CDR3 runs to 17 residues. The V gene's germline CDR1 is SEHNR and CDR2 FQNEAQ (reference sequence). The V and J ends lost 7 bases and 4 bases respectively, with 22 bases between them. CDR3 amino acids: CASTGSSFRTSTGELFF. DNA of the CDR3: TGTGCCAGCACCGGCTCTTCTTTCAGAACAAGCACCGGGGAGCTGTTTTTT.

V usage is TRBV29-1 and J usage is TRBJ1-1, with 8 bases fitting TRBD1. J lost 3 bases, V lost 6 bases, and 3 bases had no gene match. The germline gives CDR1 SQVTM, CDR2 ANQGSEA. The CDR3 consists of 12 residues. The CDR3 DNA reads TGCAGCGTGAACAGGGGGGACACTGAAGCTTTCTTT. Amino acids: CSVNRGDTEAFF.

The chain couples TRBV5-1 to TRBJ1-4; D perhaps matches TRBD1 (5 bases). Trimming took off 0 bases at V and 1 base at J, with 7 bases between the two ends. The CDR3 runs 15 residues. Germline CDR1 is SGHRS and CDR2 is YFSETQ. CDR3 sequence: CASSLAGGTNEKLFF. The CDR3 nucleotides are TGCGCCAGCAGCTTGGCCGGGGGAACTAATGAAAAACTGTTTTTT.

J is TRBJ2-7 and V is TRBV5-1, with 10 bases aligning to TRBD2. Germline CDR1 and CDR2: SGHRS and YFSETQ. This CDR3 comprises 13 residues. V trimming: 5 bases; J trimming: 4 bases; junction bases outside the gene matches: 3. This chain's CDR3 is CASRVSGRYEQYF. The CDR3 DNA follows: TGCGCCAGCAGAGTTAGCGGGAGGTACGAGCAGTACTTC.

On this clone itself: The CDR3 ends on some other residue instead of the conserved phenylalanine or tryptophan, so this is likely a read error. Because the CDR3's place on the DNA is in doubt, the DNA is left out and the CDR3 is given as listed by TCRdb. V gene TRBV2 combines with J gene TRBJ1-2. The V gene's germline CDR1 is SNHLY and CDR2 FYNNEI. Inclusive of both ends, the CDR3 amounts to 15 amino acids. This chain's CDR3 is CASSEALRGSLLGLS.

This clone was picked up a small number of times. V is TRBV11-2 and J is TRBJ1-1; 7 positions match TRBD1. Germline CDR1 is SGHAT and CDR2 is FQNNGV. The trim removed 4 bases at V and 0 bases at J, leaving 5 bases unmatched. There are 15 residues in the CDR3. This chain's CDR3 is CASSSGQPLNTEAFF. CDR3 sequence (DNA): TGTGCCAGCAGCTCGGGACAGCCCTTGAACACTGAAGCTTTCTTT. The variable domain in full, with the rest retrieved from reference TRBV11-2 and TRBJ1-1, is EAGVAQSPRYKIIEKRQSVAFWCNPISGHATLYWYQQILGQGPKLLIQFQNNGVVDDSQLPKDRFSAERLKGVDSTLKIQPAKLEDSAVYLCASSSGQPLNTEAFFGQGTRLTVV.

The chain combines TRBV28 with TRBJ1-4, with TRBD1 matching 7 bases. Germline V gives CDR1 MDHEN, CDR2 SYDVKM. V shed 7 bases and J 0 bases; nucleotides not matched to a gene: 2. This CDR3 is 14 amino acids long. The CDR3: CASNDRATNEKLFF. DNA for the CDR3: TGTGCCAGCAACGACAGGGCAACTAATGAAAAACTGTTTTTT.

The V and J genes are TRBV6-1 and TRBJ2-7, with a possible D match to TRBD1 (5 bases). The V and J ends lost 0 bases and 7 bases respectively, with 13 bases between them. The CDR3 runs 14 residues. CDR1 is MNHNS, CDR2 SASEGT, per germline. CDR3 protein: CASSEARRGGEQYF. The CDR3 DNA is TGTGCCAGCAGTGAAGCGCGTAGGGGTGGGGAGCAGTACTTC.

The chain uses TRBV7-2 and TRBJ2-3, with 13 bases identical to TRBD2. Looked up from germline, CDR1 is SGHTA and CDR2 is FQGNSA. The V gene end was trimmed by 5 bases and the J gene end by 3 bases; junction bases not matched to a gene: 14. The CDR3 is 19 amino acids. The CDR3 loop is CASSTRTSGSRIGTDTQYF. The CDR3 DNA sequence: TGTGCCAGCAGCACAAGGACTAGCGGGAGCCGGATCGGGACAGATACGCAGTATTTT.

The rearrangement uses TRBV27 and TRBJ1-6, with 9 bases matching TRBD1. Germline loops: CDR1 MNHEY, CDR2 SMNVEV (reference sequence). This CDR3 is 18 amino acids long. The ends lost 5 bases at V and 0 bases at J; junction bases unmatched: 8. CDR3 sequence (DNA): TGTGCCAGCAGTCTAAGACAGGGGGTGACCTCCTATAATTCACCCCTCCACTTT. It codes for CASSLRQGVTSYNSPLHF.

V usage is TRBV7-3 and J usage is TRBJ2-3; TRBD2 matches at 7 bases. Trimming cost V 3 bases and J 3 bases; bases outside gene matches: 9. CDR3 size: 16 residues. Germline V gives CDR1 SGHTA, CDR2 FQGTGA. The CDR3 bases are TGTGCCAGCAGCTTCTCGGGCGGGAGAGTAACAGATACGCAGTATTTT. Translation: CASSFSGGRVTDTQYF.

The rearrangement links TRBV30 to TRBJ1-4; D is perhaps TRBD1 (5 bases). The germline V gene has CDR1 GTSNPN and CDR2 SVGIG (reference sequence). The V end lost 7 bases, the J end lost 5 bases, and 17 bases lay between the germline ends. This CDR3 spans 14 amino acids. CDR3 in DNA: TGTGCCTTGAATTCAGGGATGAGGAATGAAAAACTGTTTTTT. Its translation is CALNSGMRNEKLFF.

The chain employs TRBV7-3 and TRBJ2-7; 8 bases line up with TRBD2. Germline lookup yields CDR1 SGHTA and CDR2 FQGTGA. Trimming at V came to 2 bases and at J to 3 bases, leaving 6 bases not matched to a gene. The CDR3 is 15 amino acids. CDR3 residues: CASSLQAGEGYEQYF. CDR3 nucleotide sequence: TGTGCCAGCAGCTTACAAGCGGGAGAGGGCTACGAGCAGTACTTC. Using reference TRBV7-3 and TRBJ2-7 for the parts outside the CDR3, the full variable domain is GAGVSQTPSNKVTEKGKYVELRCDPISGHTALYWYRQSLGQGPEFLIYFQGTGAADDSGLPNDRFFAVRPEGSVSTLKIQRTERGDSAVYLCASSLQAGEGYEQYFGPGTRLTVT.

The chain is built from TRBV7-9 and TRBJ2-5, with TRBD2 identical over 10 bases. CDR1 is SEHNR and CDR2 is FQNEAQ in the germline V gene (reference sequence). The CDR3 runs to 15 residues. With V trimmed by 5 bases and J by 3 bases, 6 bases remained unmatched. Here the CDR3 DNA reads TGTGCCAGCAGCCCCGGGACTAGCGAAGAAGAGACCCAGTACTTC. As protein: CASSPGTSEEETQYF.

The chain joins TRBV13 to TRBJ2-1; 7 nucleotides line up with TRBD1. Trimming cost V 3 bases and J 4 bases; bases outside gene matches: 6. Germline V lookup: CDR1 PRHDT, CDR2 FYEKMQ (reference sequence). The CDR3 has 15 amino acids. In DNA form, the CDR3 reads TGTGCCAGCAGCTTCCCACAGGGGATGTACAATGAGCAGTTCTTC. Protein product: CASSFPQGMYNEQFF.

V is TRBV3-1 (or the pseudogene TRBV3-2) and J is TRBJ2-3; D is perhaps TRBD1 (6 bases). The V end lost 4 bases, the J end lost 3 bases, and 14 bases lay between the germline ends. Germline V gene data show CDR1 as LGHDT and CDR2 as YNNKEL (reference sequence). CDR3 length: 15 amino acids. The CDR3: CASSPSTGTTDTQYF. The CDR3 DNA reads as TGTGCCAGCAGCCCGTCCACCGGGACAACAGATACGCAGTATTTT.

The chain combines TRBV19 with TRBJ2-5; 7 positions agree with TRBD1. V was pared by 5 bases and J by 5 bases, with 2 bases of the junction left unmatched. Germline loops: CDR1 LNHDA, CDR2 SQIVND (reference sequence). The CDR3 spans 12 residues. CDR3 sequence (DNA): TGTGCCAGTAGTCGACAGGGTGAGACCCAGTACTTC. This codes for CASSRQGETQYF.

The V gene is TRBV2, the J gene TRBJ2-3; D not certain. V was clipped by 4 bases and J by 1 base, with 9 bases between them. This CDR3 contains 14 residues. Per germline, CDR1 SNHLY and CDR2 FYNNEI. CDR3 sequence: CASSVIQGTDTQYF. The CDR3 DNA is TGTGCCAGCAGTGTAATTCAGGGCACAGATACGCAGTATTTT.